This TCR beta chain was sequenced during a study of STAT3 mutations in large granular lymphocyte leukemia. Study results and limitations: In T-cell large granular lymphocyte leukemia, about half of patients showed multiple immunodominant subclonotypes.

Average productive template count per sample was around 40,000. Sequencing used immunoSEQ multiplex PCR; TCRdb keeps in-frame clones, though not all of them. The sample holds 15,000 to 20,000 clones, about four fifths seen once. On this clone itself: Its antigen is undetermined.

Trimming removed 3 bases at V and 8 bases at J, with 20 bases between. Germline V gene lookup returns CDR1 MNHNS and CDR2 SASEGT. This CDR3 is 16 amino acids long. The V gene is TRBV6-1, the J gene TRBJ2-1; either TRBD1 or TRBD2 may fit D (6 bases each). The sequencing sample was made of peripheral blood mononuclear cells. This sequence was found in a man between 45 and 60 years old with T-cell large granular lymphocyte leukemia. Some clones in this sample may be carry-over from other donors' samples. The CDR3 spells CASSDHGTRRVDEQFF. The CDR3 nucleotides read TGTGCCAGCAGTGACCACGGGACACGGAGGGTGGATGAGCAGTTCTTC.